Shown below are 2 T cell receptor beta chains from a single sample sequenced in a study of blood T cell repertoires in COVID-19. The assay was immunoSEQ multiplex PCR, and TCRdb's table has in-frame clones only and misses some. The sample contains approximately 110,000 clones, around nine tenths of which appear only once. The sample consisted of peripheral blood. These receptors were collected from a man aged 35-49 years with acute or convalescent COVID-19.

This chain joins TRBV27 and TRBJ2-7; 7 positions match TRBD1. V lost 10 bases, J lost 0 bases, and 3 bases stayed unmatched. The germline V gene has CDR1 MNHEY and CDR2 SMNVEV (reference sequence). The CDR3 is made up of 12 amino acids. The DNA for the CDR3 is TGTGCCACCCGGGACAGCTCCTACGAGCAGTACTTC. Residues: CATRDSSYEQYF.

The chain employs TRBV30 and TRBJ1-1; 7 bases map to TRBD1. CDR3 length: 14 residues. Looked up from germline, CDR1 is GTSNPN and CDR2 is SVGIG (reference sequence). V dropped 4 bases and J dropped 3; count of bases not matched to a gene: 8. The DNA of the CDR3 is TGTGCCTGGATTCACAGGGGAACGGACACTGAAGCTTTCTTT. It specifies CAWIHRGTDTEAFF.